This TCR beta chain originates from a study of blood T cell repertoires in COVID-19. Overall study: Nucleic acid was either cDNA or gDNA, and it came from T cells, B-cell-depleted T cells, or PBMCs.

Original analysis: By means of reference gene primer amplification, nucleated cell counts were estimated. Sequencing was performed with immunoSEQ multiplex PCR; in TCRdb, only in-frame clones are kept and a portion is missing. Clone size and V and J calls were adopted from that table, with D and trimming inferred from the DNA. This sample carries roughly 250,000 clones, approximately 88% of them seen once, and the ten largest clones take roughly 0.8%. The CDR3 sequence is 16 residues long. Germline CDR1 and CDR2: SGHTA and FQGNSA. V lost 2 bases, J lost 0 bases, and 11 bases lay in between. The TCR sequence derives from a woman aged 25 to 45 with acute or convalescent COVID-19. Material for sequencing was peripheral blood. The gene calls are TRBV7-2 and TRBJ2-1; maybe TRBD1 (5 bases). CDR3 bases: TGTGCCAGCAGCTTAAGGCGACAGAGCTCCTACAATGAGCAGTTCTTC. Amino acid sequence: CASSLRRQSSYNEQFF. Looking up the rest from reference TRBV7-2 and TRBJ2-1 gives the full variable domain: GAGVSQSPSNKVTEKGKDVELRCDPISGHTALYWYRQSLGQGLEFLIYFQGNSAPDKSGLPSDRFSAERTGGSVSTLTIQRTQQEDSAVYLCASSLRRQSSYNEQFFGPGTRLTVL.